This TCR beta chain was identified in a study of blood T cell repertoires in COVID-19. For the study at large: Samples of COVID-19 (acute and convalescent) were obtained from the United States, Italy and Spain.

Here immunoSEQ multiplex PCR was the method, and the copy in TCRdb shows in-frame clones only, minus some. The sample yields about 50,000 clones, around 80% seen once. The sequence was collected from an older man with acute or convalescent COVID-19. The source material was peripheral blood.

DNA of the CDR3: TGTGCCAGCAGTTTAGGACAGGCCTATGGCTACACCTTC. Translation gives CASSLGQAYGYTF. V is TRBV28 and J is TRBJ1-2; 7 bases match TRBD1. The V gene end was trimmed by 2 bases and the J gene end by 4 bases; junction bases not matched to a gene: 1. Germline CDR1 and CDR2: MDHEN and SYDVKM. The CDR3 has 13 residues.